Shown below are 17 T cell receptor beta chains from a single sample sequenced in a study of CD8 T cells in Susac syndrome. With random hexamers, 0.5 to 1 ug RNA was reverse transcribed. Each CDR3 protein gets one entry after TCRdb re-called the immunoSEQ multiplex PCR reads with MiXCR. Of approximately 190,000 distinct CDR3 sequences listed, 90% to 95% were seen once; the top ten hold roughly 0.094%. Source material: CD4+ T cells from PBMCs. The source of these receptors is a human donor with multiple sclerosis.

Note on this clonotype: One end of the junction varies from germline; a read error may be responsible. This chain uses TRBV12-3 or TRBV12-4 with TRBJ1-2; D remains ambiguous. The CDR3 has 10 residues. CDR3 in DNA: TGTGCCAGCAGTTTACACGGCAGCCACTTC. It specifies CASSLHGSHF.

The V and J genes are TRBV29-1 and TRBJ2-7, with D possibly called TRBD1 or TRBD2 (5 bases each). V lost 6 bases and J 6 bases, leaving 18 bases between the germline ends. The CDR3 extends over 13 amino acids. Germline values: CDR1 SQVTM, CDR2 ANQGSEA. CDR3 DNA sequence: TGCAGCGTCGCTCGGGACCAGCTCCCCGAGCAGTACTTC. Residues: CSVARDQLPEQYF.

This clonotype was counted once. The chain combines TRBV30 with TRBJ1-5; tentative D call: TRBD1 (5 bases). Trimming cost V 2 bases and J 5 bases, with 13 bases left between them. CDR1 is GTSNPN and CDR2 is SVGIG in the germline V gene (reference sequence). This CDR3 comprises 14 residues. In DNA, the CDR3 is TGTGCCTGGAGTCGTAGGCAGGGAGATCAGCCCCAGCATTTT. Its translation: CAWSRRQGDQPQHF.

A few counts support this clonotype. DNA of the CDR3: TGCAGTGCCCCAAGTGGTCGCGGAGAGACCCAGTACTTC. It is translated as CSAPSGRGETQYF. The V call is TRBV20-1, the J call TRBJ2-5; D not resolved. The germline CDR1 and CDR2 sequences are DFQATT and SNEGSKA (reference sequence). Trimming cost V 6 bases and J 4 bases, with 15 bases left between them. The length of the CDR3 is 13 residues.

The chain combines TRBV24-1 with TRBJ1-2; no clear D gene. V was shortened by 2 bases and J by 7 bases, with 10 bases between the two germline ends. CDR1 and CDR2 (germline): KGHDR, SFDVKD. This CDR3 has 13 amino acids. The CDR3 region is CATSDSPFRGYTF. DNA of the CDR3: TGTGCCACCAGTGATTCACCGTTTCGTGGCTACACCTTC.

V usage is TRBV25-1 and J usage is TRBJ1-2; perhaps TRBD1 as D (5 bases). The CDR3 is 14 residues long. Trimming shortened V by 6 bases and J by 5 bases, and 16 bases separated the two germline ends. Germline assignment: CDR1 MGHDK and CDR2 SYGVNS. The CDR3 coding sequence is TGTGCCAGCAGGATGCCTGGGACGGCGTATGGCTACACCTTC. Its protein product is CASRMPGTAYGYTF.

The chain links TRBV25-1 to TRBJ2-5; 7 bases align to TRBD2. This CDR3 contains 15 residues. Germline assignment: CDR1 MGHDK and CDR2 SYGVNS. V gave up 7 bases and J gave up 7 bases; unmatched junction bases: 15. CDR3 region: CASTLSASGEGTQYF. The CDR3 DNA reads TGTGCCAGCACCCTAAGCGCCAGCGGGGAAGGGACCCAGTACTTC.

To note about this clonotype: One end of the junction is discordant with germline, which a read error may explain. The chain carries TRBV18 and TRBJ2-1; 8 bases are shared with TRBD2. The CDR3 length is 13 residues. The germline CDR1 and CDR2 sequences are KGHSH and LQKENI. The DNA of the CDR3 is TGTGCCAGCTCACCCCCCGGGAGGGAGCGACCGCTCTTC. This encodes CASSPPGRERPLF. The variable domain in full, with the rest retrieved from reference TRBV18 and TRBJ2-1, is NAGVMQNPRHLVRRRGQEARLRCSPMKGHSHVYWYRQLPEEGLKFMVYLQKENIIDESGMPKERFSAEFPKEGPSILRIQQVVRGDSAAYFCASSPPGRERPLFGPGTRLTVL.

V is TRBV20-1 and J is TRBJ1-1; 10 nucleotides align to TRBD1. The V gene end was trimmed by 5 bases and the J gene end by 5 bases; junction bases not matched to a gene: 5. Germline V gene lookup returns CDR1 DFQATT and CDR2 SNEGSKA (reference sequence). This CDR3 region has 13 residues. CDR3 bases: TGCAGTGCTCGCCGGGACAGGGGAACTGAAGCTTTCTTT. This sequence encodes CSARRDRGTEAFF.

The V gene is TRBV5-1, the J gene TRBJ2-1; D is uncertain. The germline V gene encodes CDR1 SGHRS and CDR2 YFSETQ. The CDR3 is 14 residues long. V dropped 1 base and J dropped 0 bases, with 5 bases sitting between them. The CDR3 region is CASSLQSSYNEQFF. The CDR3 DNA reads TGCGCCAGCAGCTTGCAGAGCTCCTACAATGAGCAGTTCTTC. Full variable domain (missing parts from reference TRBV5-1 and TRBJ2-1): KAGVTQTPRYLIKTRGQQVTLSCSPISGHRSVSWYQQTPGQGLQFLFEYFSETQRNKGNFPGRFSGRQFSNSRSEMNVSTLELGDSALYLCASSLQSSYNEQFFGPGTRLTVL.

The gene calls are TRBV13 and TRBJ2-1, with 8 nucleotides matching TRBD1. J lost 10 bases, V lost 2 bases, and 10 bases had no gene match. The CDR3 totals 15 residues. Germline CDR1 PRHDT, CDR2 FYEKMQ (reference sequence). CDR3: CASSLSRGPLLEQFF. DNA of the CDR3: TGTGCCAGCAGCTTATCCAGGGGGCCCCTCTTGGAGCAGTTCTTC.

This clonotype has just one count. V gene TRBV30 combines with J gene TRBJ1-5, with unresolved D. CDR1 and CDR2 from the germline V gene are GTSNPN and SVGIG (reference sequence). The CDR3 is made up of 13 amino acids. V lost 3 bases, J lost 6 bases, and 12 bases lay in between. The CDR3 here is CAWSPVSGQPQHF. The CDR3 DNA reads TGTGCCTGGAGCCCTGTTTCGGGTCAGCCCCAGCATTTT.

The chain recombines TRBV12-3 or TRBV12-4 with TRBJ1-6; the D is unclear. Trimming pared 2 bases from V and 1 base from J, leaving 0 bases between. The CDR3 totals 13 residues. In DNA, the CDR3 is TGTGCCAGCAGTTTATCCTATAATTCACCCCTCCACTTT. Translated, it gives CASSLSYNSPLHF.

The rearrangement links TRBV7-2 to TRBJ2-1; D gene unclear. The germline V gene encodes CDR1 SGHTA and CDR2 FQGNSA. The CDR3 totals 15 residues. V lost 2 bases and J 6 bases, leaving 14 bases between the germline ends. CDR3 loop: CASSLIGSAGNEQFF. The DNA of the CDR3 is TGTGCCAGCAGCTTAATTGGGTCAGCAGGCAATGAGCAGTTCTTC.

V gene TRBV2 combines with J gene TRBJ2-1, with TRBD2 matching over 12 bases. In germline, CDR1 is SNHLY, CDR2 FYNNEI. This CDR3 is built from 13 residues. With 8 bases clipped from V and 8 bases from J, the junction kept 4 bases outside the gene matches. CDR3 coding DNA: TGTGCCAGCGGGACTAGCGGGTGGGATGAGCAGTTCTTC. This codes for CASGTSGWDEQFF.

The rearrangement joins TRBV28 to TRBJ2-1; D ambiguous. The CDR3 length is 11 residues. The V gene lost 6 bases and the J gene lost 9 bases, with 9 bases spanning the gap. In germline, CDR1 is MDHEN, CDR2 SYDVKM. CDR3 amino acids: CASSPRSEQFF. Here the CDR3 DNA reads TGTGCCAGCAGCCCCCGCAGTGAGCAGTTCTTC.

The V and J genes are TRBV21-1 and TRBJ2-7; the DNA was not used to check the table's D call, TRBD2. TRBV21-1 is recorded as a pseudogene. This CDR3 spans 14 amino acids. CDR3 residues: CASSEGLAGDEQYF. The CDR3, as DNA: TGTGCCAGCAGCGAGGGACTAGCGGGAGACGAGCAGTACTTC.